This record concerns one T cell receptor (beta chain) sequence. No antigen is known for it. For repertoire sequencing, the TCR beta CDR3 regions were amplified from RNA transcripts. The authors performed first-round RT-PCR with HTBI primers and then a second-round multiplex PCR. Each CDR3 protein is one row after TCRdb ran MiXCR on the multiplex PCR reads. Of about 420,000 distinct CDR3 sequences in the sample, under 25% were seen once. This CDR3 region has 14 residues. Germline V CDR1 and CDR2: LGHNT, FRNRAP. The ends lost 7 bases at V and 5 bases at J; junction bases unmatched: 4. The sample belongs to a study of Graves' ophthalmopathy and Graves' hyperthyroidism. Pregnancy or lactation, uncontrolled infections and other autoimmune diseases were grounds for excluding patients. It was from over 8.5 ml of fresh peripheral blood that the PBMCs came. Study-wide results and caveats: Ophthalmopathy progression was predicted by the model at more than 55% sensitivity and 72.22% specificity. Blood also carried most expanded thyroid clonotypes exceeding 0.001 frequency.

The receptor was derived from a young woman with stable Graves' hyperthyroidism. The chain recombines TRBV12-5 with TRBJ2-5, with 13 nucleotides matching TRBD2. The sample was peripheral blood. CDR3 DNA: TGTGCTAGTGCCGGGACTAGCGGGACTGAGACCCAGTACTTC. Protein sequence: CASAGTSGTETQYF. Full variable domain (missing parts from reference TRBV12-5 and TRBJ2-5): DARVTQTPRHKVTEMGQEVTMRCQPILGHNTVFWYRQTMMQGLELLAYFRNRAPLDDSGMPKDRFSAEMPDATLATLKIQPSEPRDSAVYFCASAGTSGTETQYFGPGTRLLVL.